Listed below are T cell receptor beta chains from one sample, sequenced in a study of graft-versus-host responses after intestinal transplantation. Only in-frame clones appear in the TCRdb table, and some are missing; sequencing was by immunoSEQ multiplex PCR. The sample shows almost 85,000 clones, 91% of them seen only once. No antigens are known for them. The sample consisted of unstimulated CD4+ T cells sorted from spleen or lymph node cells, taken before intestinal transplant. These receptors were collected from a human donor who received an intestinal transplant. The CDR3 runs from the conserved cysteine through the conserved F or W. D genes are given only for firm matches. Clone size is given for some rows only: seen once, a few or many times, or a class if the clone is expanded.

j_gene	abundance	d_gene	v_gene	CDR3aa	CDR3nt
TRBJ1-2	NA	NA	TRBV5-1	CASSLEQGSGYTF	TGCGCCAGCAGCTTGGAGCAGGGAAGTGGCTACACCTTC
TRBJ2-2	NA	NA	TRBV6-6	CASQRGTGELFF	TGTGCCAGCCAACGGGGCACCGGGGAGCTGTTTTTT
TRBJ2-5	NA	NA	TRBV10-1	CASMRESETQYF	TGCGCCAGCATGCGGGAATCAGAGACCCAGTACTTC
TRBJ2-7	NA	NA	TRBV19	CASSIGASYEQYF	TGTGCCAGTAGTATTGGGGCCTCCTACGAGCAGTACTTC
TRBJ2-1	NA	TRBD1	TRBV10-2	CASSESGQGYNEQFF	TGCGCCAGCAGTGAGTCGGGACAGGGTTACAATGAGCAGTTCTTC
TRBJ2-3	NA	TRBD2	TRBV19	CASRKSQAGGLVDTQYF	TGTGCCAGTAGAAAAAGTCAAGCGGGGGGGCTGGTAGATACGCAGTATTTT
TRBJ1-4	NA	TRBD1	TRBV5-1	CASSRNRGPNEKLFF	TGCGCCAGCAGCAGAAACAGGGGTCCTAATGAAAAACTGTTTTTT
TRBJ1-6	few	NA	TRBV7-2	CASSSTRFRAGVMSSPLHF	TGTGCCAGCAGCTCAACCCGATTTAGGGCAGGGGTTATGAGTTCACCCCTCCACTTT
TRBJ1-1	NA	NA	TRBV7-2	CASSLLRTGNTEAFF	TGTGCCAGCAGCTTACTGCGTACAGGGAACACTGAAGCTTTCTTT
TRBJ1-2	NA	NA	TRBV5-1	CASSPMAWQGTHYGYTF	TGCGCCAGCAGCCCTATGGCCTGGCAGGGGACCCACTATGGCTACACCTTC
TRBJ1-2	NA	NA	TRBV9	CASSVSYGYTF	TGTGCCAGCAGCGTCAGCTATGGCTACACCTTC
TRBJ1-1	NA	TRBD1	TRBV14	CASSLRQGAKNTEAFF	TGTGCCAGCAGCCTTAGACAGGGGGCGAAGAACACTGAAGCTTTCTTT
TRBJ2-5	once	TRBD1	TRBV25-1	CASSLYTGVPQETQYF	TGTGCCAGCAGCTTATACACAGGGGTGCCTCAAGAGACCCAGTACTTC
TRBJ2-2	NA	NA	TRBV2	CASTNRDGTGELFF	TGTGCCAGCACTAACAGGGACGGCACCGGGGAGCTGTTTTTT
TRBJ2-3	NA	TRBD2	TRBV2	CASSYSGGTDTQYF	TGTGCCAGCAGTTATAGCGGGGGCACAGATACGCAGTATTTT
TRBJ2-1	NA	TRBD2	TRBV4-2	CASSQDWASGTYNEQFF	TGTGCCAGCAGCCAAGATTGGGCTAGCGGGACCTACAATGAGCAGTTCTTC
TRBJ1-1	NA	NA	TRBV6-1	CASSEIMSGFAFF	TGTGCCAGCAGTGAAATAATGTCAGGGTTTGCTTTCTTT
TRBJ1-2	once	NA	TRBV9	CASNPRGGVFGYTF	TGTGCCAGCAACCCCAGGGGAGGGGTTTTTGGCTACACCTTC
TRBJ1-3	NA	TRBD1	TRBV7-8	CASSRRDSLTRGNTIYF	TGTGCCAGCAGCCGGAGGGACAGCCTCACGAGAGGAAACACCATATATTTT
TRBJ2-7	NA	TRBD1	TRBV7-8	CASSLGAGGGEQYF	TGTGCCAGCAGCTTAGGGGCAGGGGGCGGCGAGCAGTACTTC
TRBJ2-3	NA	TRBD2	TRBV4-3	CASSQDPSGRGTDTQYF	TGCGCCAGCAGCCAAGACCCTAGCGGTCGTGGCACAGATACGCAGTATTTT
TRBJ1-1	NA	NA	TRBV12-5	CASGPQTSNTEAFF	TGTGCTAGTGGTCCCCAGACTTCGAACACTGAAGCTTTCTTT
TRBJ1-6	NA	NA	TRBV10-1	CASSVGGQGNSPLHF	TGCGCCAGCAGTGTGGGAGGGCAGGGGAATTCACCCCTCCACTTT
TRBJ1-4	NA	NA	TRBV21-1	CAPGKLFF	TGTGCCCCGGGGAAACTGTTTTTT
TRBJ2-2	NA	TRBD2	TRBV6-5	CASSLAGGGTGELFF	TGTGCCAGCAGCCTAGCGGGAGGAGGCACCGGGGAGCTGTTTTTT
TRBJ1-2	NA	NA	TRBV30	CAWSQRPGANYGYTF	TGTGCCTGGTCGCAGCGCCCGGGTGCAAACTATGGCTACACCTTC